A single sample is the source of the 29 T cell receptor beta chains below, sequenced in a study of blood T cell repertoires in COVID-19. Produced via immunoSEQ multiplex PCR; TCRdb's table is partial and in-frame only. Of 130,000 to 150,000 clones listed, 84% are singletons. The material sequenced was PBMCs or T cells enriched from blood (not recorded which). Every receptor here comes from a woman in her forties or fifties who had been exposed to COVID-19.

V usage is TRBV4-3 and J usage is TRBJ2-2; 10 nucleotides agree with TRBD2. In germline, CDR1 is LGHNA, CDR2 YSLEER. The CDR3 covers 16 residues. Trimming took 1 base from V and 7 from J; bases not matched to a gene: 6. The CDR3 spells CASSQVAAGGHGELFF. In DNA form, the CDR3 reads TGCGCCAGCAGCCAAGTCGCAGCGGGAGGGCACGGGGAGCTGTTTTTT.

The rearrangement uses TRBV6-5 and TRBJ1-3, with a possible D match to TRBD1 (6 bases). Germline CDR1 and CDR2: MNHEY and SVGAGI. This CDR3 is 15 amino acids long. The V end was cut by 7 bases, the J end by 0 bases, with 13 bases between. This chain's CDR3 is CASKRTANSGNTIYF. In nucleotides, the CDR3 is TGTGCCAGCAAACGGACAGCGAACTCTGGAAACACCATATATTTT.

This clone has only a few counts. V is TRBV29-1 and J is TRBJ2-1, with D perhaps TRBD2 (7 bases). This CDR3 comprises 14 residues. Looked up from germline, CDR1 is SQVTM and CDR2 is ANQGSEA. V gave up 3 bases and J gave up 5 bases, with 14 bases separating them. In DNA, the CDR3 is TGCAGCGTTGATGGGGGGGGCCTTGACAATGAGCAGTTCTTC. This codes for CSVDGGGLDNEQFF.

V usage is TRBV14 and J usage is TRBJ2-7; 10 bases align to TRBD1. Trimming cost V 4 bases and J 8 bases; bases outside gene matches: 17. The CDR3 totals 17 residues. In germline, CDR1 is SGHDN, CDR2 FVKESK. The CDR3 nucleotides are TGTGCCAGCAGCCCCGTCAATGCCGGGACAGGGGCCGGGAAGCAGTACTTC. Amino acids: CASSPVNAGTGAGKQYF.

The V and J genes are TRBV6-2 or TRBV6-3 and TRBJ1-1; D ambiguous. Per the germline V gene, CDR1 is MNHEY and CDR2 is SVGEGT. Trimming removed 5 bases at V and 6 bases at J, with 16 bases between. This CDR3 comprises 14 residues. DNA for the CDR3: TGTGCCAGCAGTCATACAGTAACGGGGTCTGAAGCTTTCTTT. It translates to CASSHTVTGSEAFF.

This clone was seen a few times. This chain links TRBV7-2 with TRBJ1-1, with D perhaps TRBD1 (6 bases). V lost 4 bases, J lost 1 base, and 10 bases lay in between. Germline CDR1 is SGHTA and CDR2 is FQGNSA. This CDR3 has 14 residues. CDR3 in amino acids: CASSWTVGNTEAFF. The CDR3 DNA reads TGTGCCAGCAGCTGGACAGTGGGGAACACTGAAGCTTTCTTT.

CDR3 amino acids: CASSLIGQSQETQYF. DNA of the CDR3: TGCGCCAGCAGCTTGATCGGACAGAGCCAAGAGACCCAGTACTTC. The chain uses TRBV5-1 and TRBJ2-5; TRBD1 is a possible D gene (6 bases). Germline assignment: CDR1 SGHRS and CDR2 YFSETQ. There are 15 residues in the CDR3. V lost 1 base, J lost 1 base, and 11 bases lay in between.

In DNA form, the CDR3 reads TGTGCCAGAGACAGGGAAGAGGCCGGGGAGCTGTTTTTT. Residues: CARDREEAGELFF. V and J are TRBV2 and TRBJ2-2; 7 nucleotides align to TRBD1. Germline CDR1 SNHLY, CDR2 FYNNEI. J lost 6 bases, V lost 9 bases, and 7 bases had no gene match. This CDR3 region has 13 residues.

The chain has TRBV19 and TRBJ2-7; 8 bases agree with TRBD1. V gave up 5 bases and J gave up 0 bases; unmatched junction bases: 9. The CDR3 is 16 amino acids. In germline, CDR1 is LNHDA, CDR2 SQIVND (reference sequence). The CDR3 DNA is TGTGCCAGTAGTCCACGGACAGGGACACGCTCCTACGAGCAGTACTTC. This codes for CASSPRTGTRSYEQYF.

The chain recombines TRBV4-3 with TRBJ2-7; maybe TRBD1 (6 bases). Per germline, CDR1 LGHNA and CDR2 YSLEER. The ends were cut back, 0 bases at V and 7 bases at J, with 16 bases in the middle. The CDR3 spans 15 residues. The CDR3 region has the DNA TGCGCCAGCAGCCAAGATGTGTTAGGACAGAAGGAGCAGTACTTC. It is translated as CASSQDVLGQKEQYF.

The V gene is TRBV18, the J gene TRBJ1-4; TRBD1 is a possible D gene (5 bases). Germline CDR1 reads KGHSH; CDR2 reads LQKENI. V lost 3 bases to trimming and J lost 4 bases, with 15 bases between them. CDR3 length: 16 residues. The CDR3: CASSPFPGGVNEKLFF. CDR3 DNA: TGTGCCAGCTCACCGTTCCCCGGAGGGGTTAATGAAAAACTGTTTTTT.

The chain is built from TRBV6-5 and TRBJ2-7, with unresolved D. Deletions cut 10 bases from V and 3 bases from J, with 19 bases between. CDR3 length: 14 residues. Per the germline V gene, CDR1 is MNHEY and CDR2 is SVGAGI. The CDR3 nucleotides are TGTGCCACCAGCCAAAAGCGCCTTTACTACGAGCAGTACTTC. Its translation: CATSQKRLYYEQYF.

The chain couples TRBV7-9 to TRBJ2-7; D gene uncertain. The V and J ends lost 1 base and 6 bases respectively, with 13 bases between them. Germline CDR1 is SEHNR and CDR2 is FQNEAQ (reference sequence). This CDR3 comprises 14 residues. This CDR3 reads CASSLGYAGGEQYF. DNA of the CDR3: TGTGCCAGCAGCTTAGGTTACGCCGGCGGCGAGCAGTACTTC.

The CDR3: CASSYAQGGTEAFF. In nucleotides, the CDR3 is TGTGCCAGCAGTTACGCACAGGGGGGCACTGAAGCTTTCTTT. This chain links TRBV6-5 with TRBJ1-1; TRBD1 matches at 8 bases. This CDR3 comprises 14 residues. With 2 bases clipped from V and 4 bases from J, the junction kept 3 bases outside the gene matches. CDR1 is MNHEY and CDR2 is SVGAGI in the germline V gene.

This clone has a single count. The gene calls are TRBV2 and TRBJ2-7; D gene ambiguous. This CDR3 contains 15 residues. Germline V CDR1 and CDR2: SNHLY, FYNNEI. V lost 6 bases and J lost 3, with 18 bases in between. In DNA, the CDR3 is TGTGCCAGCAGCCAAGAGAGTTACTATGTCTACGAGCAGTACTTC. Its translation is CASSQESYYVYEQYF.

This clone was recorded once. This chain connects TRBV7-9 to TRBJ2-5, with 10 bases aligning to TRBD1. V dropped 0 bases and J dropped 4; count of bases not matched to a gene: 2. The germline CDR1 and CDR2 sequences are SEHNR and FQNEAQ (reference sequence). CDR3 size: 15 residues. DNA for the CDR3: TGTGCCAGCAGCTTAGCGACAGGGGGCAGAGAGACCCAGTACTTC. Residues: CASSLATGGRETQYF.

V is TRBV6-5 and J is TRBJ2-1, with 10 bases identical to TRBD2. Germline trimming cut 4 bases from V and 6 bases from J; bases unmatched to any gene: 3. Looked up from germline, CDR1 is MNHEY and CDR2 is SVGAGI. The CDR3 is 14 amino acids. This CDR3 is CASSSAGGLNEQFF. The CDR3 DNA follows: TGTGCCAGCAGTTCAGCGGGGGGGCTCAATGAGCAGTTCTTC.

This chain's CDR3 is CASSQVHSTGELFF. The DNA for the CDR3 is TGTGCCAGCAGCCAAGTCCATAGCACCGGGGAGCTGTTTTTT. V and J are TRBV3-1 (or the pseudogene TRBV3-2) and TRBJ2-2, with D unclear. The CDR3 extends over 14 amino acids. V was cut by 1 base and J by 4 bases, with 7 bases left in between. Germline V lookup: CDR1 LGHDT, CDR2 YNNKEL (reference sequence).

The chain couples TRBV19 to TRBJ2-7; 10 bases agree with TRBD1. The V and J ends lost 7 bases and 2 bases, in that order; junction bases with no gene match: 5. CDR1 is LNHDA, CDR2 SQIVND, per germline (reference sequence). This CDR3 region has 14 residues. CDR3 loop: CASTPTGGAYEQYF. The CDR3 DNA reads as TGTGCCAGTACCCCGACAGGGGGCGCCTACGAGCAGTACTTC. Filled out from reference TRBV19 and TRBJ2-7, the complete variable domain reads DGGITQSPKYLFRKEGQNVTLSCEQNLNHDAMYWYRQDPGQGLRLIYYSQIVNDFQKGDIAEGYSVSREKKESFPLTVTSAQKNPTAFYLCASTPTGGAYEQYFGPGTRLTVT.

This rearrangement joins TRBV27 to TRBJ2-6, with D possibly TRBD1 on 6 matching bases. Germline values: CDR1 MNHEY, CDR2 SMNVEV (reference sequence). There are 18 residues in the CDR3. Deletions cut 7 bases from V and 4 bases from J, with 23 bases between. CDR3 amino acids: CASTMVWTAGDGANVLTF. The CDR3 DNA reads as TGTGCCAGCACAATGGTGTGGACAGCAGGAGACGGGGCCAACGTCCTGACTTTC.

The chain couples TRBV24-1 to TRBJ2-1; 8 positions agree with TRBD1. The V gene end was trimmed by 3 bases and the J gene end by 10 bases; junction bases not matched to a gene: 13. Germline V lookup: CDR1 KGHDR, CDR2 SFDVKD. The CDR3 has 16 residues. CDR3 bases: TGTGCCACCAGTGATCCCGGGACAGGACCTTTGGGGGAGCAGTTCTTC. Translated, it gives CATSDPGTGPLGEQFF.

The rearrangement uses TRBV12-3 or TRBV12-4 and TRBJ2-2; TRBD2 aligns across 7 bases. The CDR3 runs to 13 residues. Trimming took 10 bases from V and 1 from J; bases not matched to a gene: 3. The CDR3 loop is CATWGGNTGELFF. Here the CDR3 DNA reads TGTGCCACCTGGGGGGGGAACACCGGGGAGCTGTTTTTT.

This chain connects TRBV19 to TRBJ2-5, with D tentatively TRBD2 (6 bases). The CDR3 loop spans 13 amino acids. Trimming pared 5 bases from V and 5 bases from J, leaving 12 bases between. The V gene's germline CDR1 is LNHDA and CDR2 SQIVND (reference sequence). The DNA of the CDR3 is TGTGCCAGTAGTTTTACAGGAGGGGAGACCCAGTACTTC. This encodes CASSFTGGETQYF.

This clone turned up a few times. Other DNA sequences in this specimen translate into the identical CDR3. Written as DNA, the CDR3 is TGTGCCAGCTCACCCCGGAACACTGAAGCTTTCTTT. This encodes CASSPRNTEAFF. The chain links TRBV18 to TRBJ1-1; no reliable D call. CDR1 is KGHSH and CDR2 is LQKENI in the germline V gene. The CDR3 loop spans 12 amino acids. Trimming cost V 3 bases and J 1 base, with 3 bases left between them. Based on the CDR3 plus reference TRBV18 and TRBJ1-1, the full variable domain is NAGVMQNPRHLVRRRGQEARLRCSPMKGHSHVYWYRQLPEEGLKFMVYLQKENIIDESGMPKERFSAEFPKEGPSILRIQQVVRGDSAAYFCASSPRNTEAFFGQGTRLTVV.

The chain is built from TRBV4-3 and TRBJ1-2; D not resolved. The CDR3 length is 15 residues. CDR1 is LGHNA, CDR2 YSLEER, per germline. Trimming took off 0 bases at V and 8 bases at J, with 16 bases between the two ends. The CDR3 sequence is CASSQDGSGVGGYTF. In DNA, the CDR3 is TGCGCCAGCAGCCAAGATGGGAGTGGGGTAGGAGGCTACACCTTC.

The chain uses TRBV5-1 and TRBJ2-7, with D uncertain. Germline V gene data show CDR1 as SGHRS and CDR2 as YFSETQ. Deletions cut 2 bases from V and 2 bases from J, with 11 bases between. CDR3 length: 14 residues. As DNA, the CDR3 is TGCGCCAGCAGCTTAACAAGGAGACCCTACGAGCAGTACTTC. It translates to CASSLTRRPYEQYF.

This rearrangement joins TRBV24-1 to TRBJ2-1; TRBD1 aligns across 9 bases. This CDR3 has 13 residues. The germline V gene has CDR1 KGHDR and CDR2 SFDVKD. V lost 3 bases and J lost 16; bases outside the gene matches: 9. The CDR3 region has the DNA TGTGCCACCAGTGATCCAGCTCGGGACAGGGTATTCTTC. This codes for CATSDPARDRVFF.

V usage is TRBV5-6 and J usage is TRBJ1-1, with D unclear. V was trimmed by 2 bases and J by 5 bases, leaving 4 bases between them. Germline CDR1 and CDR2: SGHDT and YYEEEE. This CDR3 has 11 residues. The CDR3 spells CASSLETEAFF. The CDR3 nucleotides read TGTGCCAGCAGCTTAGAGACTGAAGCTTTCTTT.

The chain employs TRBV27 and TRBJ2-4; TRBD2 matches 8 bases. V lost 5 bases and J lost 0; bases outside the gene matches: 9. The germline CDR1 and CDR2 sequences are MNHEY and SMNVEV (reference sequence). The length of the CDR3 is 17 residues. For the CDR3, the DNA is TGTGCCAGCAGTCCTCCGGGCGGGGGGATAGCCAAAAACATTCAGTACTTC. This sequence encodes CASSPPGGGIAKNIQYF.